This TCR beta chain was retrieved from a study of shared clonotypes between healthy human individuals. Sequencing used immunoSEQ multiplex PCR; TCRdb keeps in-frame clones, though not all of them. The repertoire holds roughly 2.5 million clones, with around 90% as singletons. In germline, CDR1 is LNHDA, CDR2 SQIVND (reference sequence). V was cut by 8 bases and J by 0 bases, with 14 bases left in between. The CDR3 spans 14 residues. Sequencing used naive CD4+ T cells sorted from blood. The sample's subset: CD45RA+ positively selected. The TCR was taken from a man younger than 30 in good health. The genes are TRBV19 and TRBJ2-7; D is ambiguous. This CDR3 is CASGTSTSSYEQYF. DNA of the CDR3: TGTGCCAGTGGAACTTCGACAAGCTCCTACGAGCAGTACTTC.